The 14 T cell receptor beta chains below all came from one sample that was sequenced in a study of T cells in localized non-small cell lung cancer. Generated by immunoSEQ multiplex PCR, the TCRdb table keeps only in-frame clones and is missing some. There are fewer than 45,000 clones in the sample; around 80% occur only once, and about 18% lies in the top ten. The specimen was peripheral blood, collected before any cancer treatment. Source of these receptors: a male donor older than 55 with stage III squamous cell lung carcinoma.

This rearrangement joins TRBV18 to TRBJ1-1; D might be TRBD1 (6 bases). This CDR3 region has 15 residues. Germline CDR1 reads KGHSH; CDR2 reads LQKENI. Trimming took 3 bases from V and 3 from J, leaving 14 bases between them. CDR3 sequence reads: CASSPLRDTYTEAFF. For the CDR3, the DNA is TGTGCCAGCTCACCCCTCCGGGACACTTACACTGAAGCTTTCTTT. Combining the CDR3 with reference TRBV18 and TRBJ1-1 gives the whole variable domain NAGVMQNPRHLVRRRGQEARLRCSPMKGHSHVYWYRQLPEEGLKFMVYLQKENIIDESGMPKERFSAEFPKEGPSILRIQQVVRGDSAAYFCASSPLRDTYTEAFFGQGTRLTVV.

This clone turned up a few times. This sequence joins TRBV2 and TRBJ1-2; D perhaps matches TRBD1 (6 bases). Germline CDR1 is SNHLY and CDR2 is FYNNEI. The V gene lost 6 bases and the J gene lost 4 bases, with 12 bases spanning the gap. The CDR3 covers 13 residues. The CDR3 spells CASSPGTSYGYTF. The CDR3 DNA reads as TGTGCCAGCAGCCCCGGGACATCCTATGGCTACACCTTC. The full variable domain, in which reference TRBV2 and TRBJ1-2 provide the parts outside the CDR3, is EPEVTQTPSHQVTQMGQEVILRCVPISNHLYFYWYRQILGQKVEFLVSFYNNEISEKSEIFDDQFSVERPDGSNFTLKIRSTKLEDSAMYFCASSPGTSYGYTFGSGTRLTVV.

V is TRBV19 and J is TRBJ2-2; no reliable D call. The CDR3 is 13 amino acids. The germline gives CDR1 LNHDA, CDR2 SQIVND (reference sequence). The germline V and J ends were trimmed by 5 bases and 4 bases, with 8 bases remaining between them. The CDR3 DNA is TGTGCCAGTAGTGAGGCACTCACCGGGGAGCTGTTTTTT. As protein: CASSEALTGELFF.

The chain employs TRBV5-4 and TRBJ2-5; TRBD1 aligns across 8 bases. Trimming cost V 6 bases and J 5 bases; bases outside gene matches: 9. The CDR3 has 14 amino acids. CDR1 is SGHNT and CDR2 is YYREEE in the germline V gene (reference sequence). The CDR3 loop is CASIGQGEDETQYF. In nucleotides, the CDR3 is TGTGCCAGCATAGGACAGGGAGAAGACGAGACCCAGTACTTC. The full variable domain, rest sourced from reference TRBV5-4 and TRBJ2-5, is ETGVTQSPTHLIKTRGQQVTLRCSSQSGHNTVSWYQQALGQGPQFIFQYYREEENGRGNFPPRFSGLQFPNYSSELNVNALELDDSALYLCASIGQGEDETQYFGPGTRLLVL.

This chain joins TRBV6-1 and TRBJ2-7; D remains ambiguous. Germline lookup yields CDR1 MNHNS and CDR2 SASEGT. This CDR3 spans 12 amino acids. Trimming cost V 11 bases and J 2 bases, with 13 bases left between them. CDR3 coding DNA: TGTGCCGGAGAAGGACGGACCTACGAGCAGTACTTC. Encoded protein: CAGEGRTYEQYF.

The rearrangement links TRBV7-2 to TRBJ2-1; D not resolved. V shed 1 base and J shed 7 bases, with 11 bases lying between them. CDR3 length equals 14 residues. Per the germline V gene, CDR1 is SGHTA and CDR2 is FQGNSA. The CDR3 loop is CASSLVAAANEQFF. The CDR3 bases are TGTGCCAGCAGCTTAGTGGCGGCAGCGAATGAGCAGTTCTTC.

The chain combines TRBV6-6 with TRBJ2-3; D ambiguous. The V end lost 6 bases, the J end lost 6 bases, and 7 bases lay between the germline ends. Looked up from germline, CDR1 is MNHNY and CDR2 is SVGAGI (reference sequence). The length of the CDR3 is 11 residues. CDR3 nucleotide sequence: TGTGCCAGCAGCTCAAAGGATACGCAGTATTTT. Protein product: CASSSKDTQYF.

This clone was seen a handful of times. This chain connects TRBV6-1 to TRBJ2-5, with a weak D call TRBD1 (7 bases). Trimming removed 5 bases from V and 5 bases from J, with 18 bases in between. The CDR3 contains 15 residues. Germline CDR1 reads MNHNS; CDR2 reads SASEGT. CDR3 in amino acids: CASSSDRVRGETQYF. The CDR3 coding sequence is TGTGCCAGCAGTAGTGACAGGGTTCGGGGGGAGACCCAGTACTTC.

The chain has TRBV18 and TRBJ1-5; D remains ambiguous. In germline, CDR1 is KGHSH, CDR2 LQKENI. This CDR3 has 18 residues. V lost 0 bases to trimming and J lost 11 bases, with 26 bases between them. CDR3 region: CASSPPQGLADGKIAQHF. The CDR3 DNA is TGTGCCAGCTCACCACCGCAAGGTCTGGCGGACGGCAAGATAGCCCAGCATTTT.

The chain recombines TRBV7-6 with TRBJ2-2; 8 nucleotides match TRBD2. Germline V gene sequence: CDR1 SGHVS, CDR2 FNYEAQ. J lost 0 bases, V lost 6 bases, and 3 bases had no gene match. The CDR3 has 15 amino acids. CDR3 DNA sequence: TGTGCCAGCAGTCTAGCGGGTCCGAACACCGGGGAGCTGTTTTTT. This translates into CASSLAGPNTGELFF.

The CDR3 DNA sequence: TGTGCCACCAGCACCCGGGACAGGTCTTATGGCTACACCTTC. Amino acid sequence: CATSTRDRSYGYTF. The chain couples TRBV15 to TRBJ1-2; 8 positions match TRBD1. Germline V gene sequence: CDR1 LNHNV, CDR2 YYDKDF (reference sequence). After removal of 4 bases from V and 5 bases from J, the junction contained 6 bases not matched to a gene. This CDR3 has 14 residues.

This clone showed up just a few times. This chain uses TRBV11-2 with TRBJ1-1; unclear D gene. The CDR3 has 13 residues. The germline gives CDR1 SGHAT, CDR2 FQNNGV. The V gene lost 0 bases and the J gene lost 1 base, with 3 bases spanning the gap. The CDR3 sequence: CASSLEGNTEAFF. In nucleotides, the CDR3 is TGTGCCAGCAGCTTAGAAGGGAACACTGAAGCTTTCTTT.

This sequence joins TRBV11-2 and TRBJ2-3; D is perhaps TRBD1 or TRBD2 (7 bases each). The V gene's germline CDR1 is SGHAT and CDR2 FQNNGV. CDR3 size: 16 residues. V was clipped by 1 base and J by 2 bases, with 13 bases between them. The CDR3 coding sequence is TGTGCCAGCAGCTTAGGGGAGGGGGCACACACAGATACGCAGTATTTT. The encoded protein is CASSLGEGAHTDTQYF.

This chain joins TRBV28 and TRBJ1-5; TRBD1 is a possible D gene (5 bases). The V end was cut by 7 bases, the J end by 0 bases, with 10 bases between. The CDR3 consists of 14 residues. CDR1 is MDHEN, CDR2 SYDVKM, per germline. The CDR3: CASMGVPSNQPQHF. As DNA, the CDR3 is TGTGCCAGCATGGGGGTCCCTAGCAATCAGCCCCAGCATTTT.